This T cell receptor beta chain comes out of a study of OX40 agonist ivuxolimab in advanced cancers. At the level of the whole study: Ivuxolimab was an agonistic, fully human IgG2 monoclonal antibody directed against OX40 (CD134), a costimulatory receptor. Intravenous ivuxolimab was administered to patients every 2 weeks at six dose levels: 0.01, 0.1, 0.3, 1.5, 3 and 10 mg/kg. Of the roughly 53 patients in dose escalation, 19 had hepatocellular carcinoma, some 15 had melanoma, 9 had renal cell carcinoma and 9 had head and neck cancer. Partial responses were achieved by three dose-escalation patients, of whom one had hepatocellular carcinoma and two had cutaneous melanoma. The monotherapy dose-escalation portion (N of about 50 patients) of the phase I ivuxolimab trial is reported in the paper. In the dose-escalation cohort, approximately 82% of patients were male, and the mean age was approximately 60 years with a range of 23 to 79. The purpose of peripheral TCRbeta sequencing was to test whether ivuxolimab changed TCR sequence diversity and led to clonal T-cell expansion. Patients were allowed to have had prior anti-PD-1, anti-PD-L1 or anti-CTLA-4 therapy, and around two fifths of the dose-escalation patients had been treated with checkpoint inhibitors. Results and caveats for the whole study, not just this receptor: Low levels of normalized T-cell clonal expansion were also seen in some nonresponding patients. In the 0.1-3.0 mg/kg groups, partial responders were among the patients with the lowest normalized peripheral clonal expansion, particularly in CD8+ T cells. At doses from 0.1 to 3.0 mg/kg, clonal expansion was seen in both CD4+ and CD8+ blood T cells between baseline and week 6. The antigen specificity of the clonally expanded peripheral T cells was not determined. After ivuxolimab, more expanded clones were found on average in CD8+ T cells than in CD4+ T cells.

Genomic DNA was isolated from the sorted cells so that the TCRbeta CDR3 region could be sequenced. The immunoSEQ Assay was used for sequencing of TCRbeta CDR3 regions. TCRdb's version of the immuneACCESS table is confined to in-frame rearrangements and falls short of the full clone set. An unresolved V gene accounts for under half of the shortfall where checked; the remainder is of unknown origin. Across this sample there are about 90,000 clones, with just over 90% seen only once. The ten largest make up about 0.35% of the sample. CDR1 and CDR2 are drawn from the germline V gene (reference sequence): LNHDA, SQIVND. V is cut back by 7 bases and J by 6 bases, with 7 bases in the junction unmatched. Inclusive of the bounding cysteine and phenylalanine, the CDR3 is 15 residues long. Of all the DNA, just the CDR3 is kept, 45 bases in frame from base 1. Patients with a history of autoimmune disease or receiving systemic immunosuppression were excluded from the trial. In every dose cohort, peripheral blood was drawn for TCR sequencing at baseline, cycle 4 day 1, and cycle 7 day 1. The samples were taken from a phase I, first-in-human, multicenter, open-label dose-escalation trial of ivuxolimab. Adults with locally advanced or metastatic melanoma, renal cell carcinoma, hepatocellular carcinoma or head and neck squamous cell carcinoma were enrolled in the trial. Before TCR sequencing, CD4+ T cells and CD8+ T cells from peripheral blood were sorted into separate populations.

Remarks on this clone: The antigen it recognizes is unknown. Base qualities are not provided; no much larger clone lies one nucleotide away.

The rearrangement joined TRBV19 to TRBJ2-2; 11 bases in between match TRBD2. The receptor was derived from an adult with an advanced solid tumor such as melanoma, head and neck, liver or kidney cancer. Sequenced material: CD4+ or CD8+ T cells sorted from blood, taken in a trial of the OX40 agonist ivuxolimab. The CDR3 reads as follows: CASNKRLAGPGELFF. The bases read TGTGCCAGTAATAAGAGACTAGCGGGACCCGGGGAGCTGTTTTTT.